This T cell receptor (beta chain) was identified in a study of blood T cell repertoires in COVID-19. Data came from immunoSEQ multiplex PCR; TCRdb stores just in-frame clones and leaves some out. This sample has approximately 330,000 clones; around 92% occur once, and the top ten carry roughly a tenth. This CDR3 has 14 amino acids. Germline loops: CDR1 MNHNS, CDR2 SASEGT. V was cut by 0 bases and J by 6 bases, with 12 bases left in between. Input material: PBMCs or T cells enriched from blood (not recorded which). The genes are TRBV6-1 and TRBJ2-7; the D is unclear. This clonotype was obtained from a woman in her thirties who had recovered from COVID-19. The CDR3 loop is CASSEAPRGGEQYF. DNA of the CDR3: TGTGCCAGCAGTGAAGCACCCCGAGGTGGCGAGCAGTACTTC.